These T cell receptor beta chains were read from a single sample in a study of technical replicates of blood from a handful of donors. Measured with immunoSEQ multiplex PCR; TCRdb has only the in-frame clones, and not every one. This table holds roughly 76,000 clones, 80% to 90% found once. The sequenced sample was PBMCs. The receptors stem from a human donor in good health. Some clones in this sample may be carry-over from other donors' samples. Each CDR3 is given with its conserved first and last residue. The order of the fields is V gene, J gene, CDR3 protein.

TRBV14	TRBJ2-7	CASSGHPGDSHYEQYF
TRBV5-1	TRBJ2-7	CASSLGAGGIYEQYF
TRBV10-2	TRBJ2-1	CASGLAGGRGEQFF
TRBV7-9	TRBJ2-7	CASSLASGATYEQYF
TRBV7-8	TRBJ2-2	CASSSPQDAGELFF
TRBV19	TRBJ2-5	CASRQAGETQYF
TRBV28	TRBJ1-2	CASTRTGGHSIGYTF
TRBV27	TRBJ2-5	CATLYRDNQETQYF
TRBV6-5	TRBJ2-3	CASSPSTGGDTQYF
TRBV5-4	TRBJ1-2	CASSIRGMRVNYGYTF
TRBV7-2	TRBJ2-1	CASSLGFRNEQFF
TRBV30	TRBJ2-6	CACSTGTGANVLTF
TRBV19	TRBJ2-3	CASSLGQGVTDTQYF
TRBV4-1	TRBJ2-2	CASSLPPRAGGVGELFF
TRBV10-3	TRBJ2-7	CAISARQVRRLREQYF
TRBV4-3	TRBJ2-3	CASSQEGPRDTQYF
TRBV9	TRBJ2-1	CASSVAITGTSGRKNEQFF
TRBV9	TRBJ2-3	CASSVVSSGNTDTQCF
TRBV13	TRBJ1-4	CASSFRQGDEKLFF
TRBV18	TRBJ2-3	CASSKTGTDTQYF
TRBV27	TRBJ1-6	CASRQGPYNSPLHF
TRBV4-3	TRBJ2-3	CASSQEGLASATQYF
TRBV5-6	TRBJ2-3	CASSLPGLAEVTDTQYF
TRBV6-5	TRBJ2-2	CASSFTLRGAGELFF
TRBV6-4	TRBJ2-3	CASSVLAGGTDTQYF
TRBV20-1	TRBJ1-1	CSAPHGTEAFF
TRBV4-1	TRBJ1-2	CASSHFAGQTFYGYTF
TRBV4-3	TRBJ2-7	CASSPFRGGYEQYF
TRBV9	TRBJ2-1	CASSVGAGGPRNEQFF
TRBV18	TRBJ2-1	CASSPTGRGTANNEQFF
TRBV1	TRBJ2-5	CTSSPTSGSQETQYF
TRBV5-6	TRBJ1-4	CASSFDAAPGKKLFF
TRBV19	TRBJ2-6	CASRDRPYSGANVLTF
TRBV28	TRBJ1-4	CASRLTGSNNEKLFF
TRBV9	TRBJ2-7	CASSAGTSGGGYEQYF
TRBV4-1	TRBJ2-7	CASRPPGGRGEQYF
TRBV4-2	TRBJ1-3	CASSQTHWGDPSGNTIYF
TRBV12-5	TRBJ2-3	CASGSRKTVHTDTQYF
TRBV15	TRBJ2-7	CATSRDWTGTTYEQYF
TRBV7-9	TRBJ2-5	CASSSIGTGEETQYF
TRBV7-6	TRBJ2-1	CASSPTGRLTYNEQFF
TRBV7-9	TRBJ2-1	CASGLVGLHNEQFF
TRBV7-8	TRBJ2-7	CASSSPWGSHYEQYF
TRBV5-6	TRBJ1-1	CASSLTGQSPEAFF
TRBV15	TRBJ2-1	CATSRGVAGVRNEQFF
TRBV25-1	TRBJ2-7	CASSFPGQGYHEQYF
TRBV4-2	TRBJ1-1	CASSQLGTGYTEAFF
TRBV12-5	TRBJ1-2	CASVEREDRGDGYTF
TRBV11-2	TRBJ2-7	CASSLAAGREQYF
TRBV16	TRBJ2-1	CASSQLASGDNEQFF
TRBV5-8	TRBJ2-3	CASSLGAPIEPDTQYF
TRBV7-9	TRBJ1-6	CASSSGFTNSPLHF
TRBV7-6	TRBJ1-4	CASSLGTGVEKLFF
TRBV12-5	TRBJ1-1	CASGSAGGFHTEAFF
TRBV29-1	TRBJ2-3	CSVEQRGATDTQYF
TRBV5-1	TRBJ2-5	CASSSGIAGPQETQYF
TRBV7-9	.	CASSHGQEPYEQYF
TRBV9	TRBJ2-7	CASSVGGQGQGIRNEQYF
TRBV4-1	TRBJ2-1	CASSQGQGPNEQFF